The 21 T cell receptor beta chains presented below share a single source sample, sequenced in a study of chemoradiotherapy in HPV16-positive cancers. Method: immunoSEQ multiplex PCR; TCRdb's copy keeps in-frame clones and lacks some. The sample holds roughly 15,000 clones, more than 70% seen once. Sample: tumor tissue, taken from a patient who underwent chemoradiotherapy. The receptors here all came from a human donor with HPV-associated anogenital cancer.

This sequence joins TRBV7-9 and TRBJ2-5, with D perhaps being TRBD1 or TRBD2 (5 bases each). Trimming took 7 bases from V and 1 from J, leaving 16 bases between them. This CDR3 spans 15 amino acids. Germline CDR1 reads SEHNR; CDR2 reads FQNEAQ (reference sequence). CDR3: CASKGVREIQETQYF. In DNA, the CDR3 is TGTGCCAGCAAGGGAGTCAGGGAGATCCAAGAGACCCAGTACTTC. The full variable domain, with the rest looked up from reference TRBV7-9 and TRBJ2-5, is DTGVSQNPRHKITKRGQNVTFRCDPISEHNRLYWYRQTLGQGPEFLTYFQNEAQLEKSRLLSDRFSAERPKGSFSTLEIQRTEQGDSAMYLCASKGVREIQETQYFGPGTRLLVL.

The CDR3 region has the DNA TGTGCCAGCAGCCTGGGACAGGGGAGTGAAGCTTTCTTT. Its protein is CASSLGQGSEAFF. The V gene is TRBV7-3, the J gene TRBJ1-1; TRBD1 matches 10 bases. Germline loops: CDR1 SGHTA, CDR2 FQGTGA. The CDR3 is 13 amino acids. V lost 5 bases to trimming and J lost 7 bases; unmatched junction nucleotides: 4.

In this sample, this clone turned up once. The chain combines TRBV5-1 with TRBJ2-2; unclear D gene. The germline V gene has CDR1 SGHRS and CDR2 YFSETQ. Trimming removed 4 bases at V and 0 bases at J, with 10 bases between. The CDR3 has 15 residues. DNA for the CDR3: TGCGCCAGCAGCCTGTCACACTCGAACACCGGGGAGCTGTTTTTT. It encodes CASSLSHSNTGELFF.

This clone was recorded a few times. The CDR3 DNA sequence: TGTGCCAGCAGCTCGAACCCAGACACTGAAGCTTTCTTT. Protein product: CASSSNPDTEAFF. The chain is built from TRBV9 and TRBJ1-1; no reliable D call. Trimming shortened V by 4 bases and J by 3 bases, and 10 bases separated the two germline ends. The CDR3 totals 13 residues. Germline CDR1 is SGDLS and CDR2 is YYNGEE.

This chain uses TRBV6-1 with TRBJ2-2; possibly TRBD2 for D (5 bases). Looked up from germline, CDR1 is MNHNS and CDR2 is SASEGT. CDR3 length: 15 residues. Between the trimmed V and J ends, which lost 5 bases and 6 bases, there was a span of 16 bases. The CDR3 bases are TGTGCCAGCAGTTCACTAGGACCTGGGGCCGGGGAGCTGTTTTTT. Amino acid sequence: CASSSLGPGAGELFF.

This clone was seen only a few times. The chain links TRBV18 to TRBJ2-2, with no clear D. V shed 0 bases and J shed 5 bases, with 7 bases lying between them. Germline V gives CDR1 KGHSH, CDR2 LQKENI. This CDR3 contains 14 residues. The CDR3 sequence: CASSPPSRTGELFF. The CDR3 nucleotides are TGTGCCAGCTCACCACCTAGTCGAACCGGGGAGCTGTTTTTT.

V and J are TRBV2 and TRBJ1-4; maybe TRBD1 (6 bases). The CDR3 has 13 residues. V gave up 6 bases and J gave up 8 bases, with 13 bases separating them. From germline, CDR1 is SNHLY and CDR2 FYNNEI. CDR3 sequence reads: CASRTGDEEKLFF. CDR3 in DNA: TGTGCCAGCAGGACAGGTGATGAGGAAAAACTGTTTTTT.

J is TRBJ1-1 and V is TRBV30, with D unresolved. This CDR3 spans 17 amino acids. Per the germline V gene, CDR1 is GTSNPN and CDR2 is SVGIG (reference sequence). V dropped 2 bases and J dropped 1 base, with 20 bases sitting between them. CDR3 sequence reads: CAWSLARVPSTNTEAFF. Written as DNA, the CDR3 is TGTGCCTGGAGTCTGGCAAGGGTGCCATCGACGAACACTGAAGCTTTCTTT. The variable domain in full, completed from reference TRBV30 and TRBJ1-1, reads SQTIHQWPATLVQPVGSPLSLECTVEGTSNPNLYWYRQAAGRGLQLLFYSVGIGQISSEVPQNLSASRPQDRQFILSSKKLLLSDSGFYLCAWSLARVPSTNTEAFFGQGTRLTVV.

This chain joins TRBV12-5 and TRBJ2-7, with 7 bases lining up with TRBD1. Germline V gene data show CDR1 as LGHNT and CDR2 as FRNRAP. Trimming at V came to 5 bases and at J to 2 bases, leaving 12 bases not matched to a gene. CDR3 length: 16 amino acids. This CDR3 reads CASGDDREYETYEQYF. In nucleotides, the CDR3 is TGTGCTAGTGGTGATGACAGGGAATATGAAACCTACGAGCAGTACTTC. Full variable domain (outside the CDR3, taken from reference TRBV12-5 and TRBJ2-7): DARVTQTPRHKVTEMGQEVTMRCQPILGHNTVFWYRQTMMQGLELLAYFRNRAPLDDSGMPKDRFSAEMPDATLATLKIQPSEPRDSAVYFCASGDDREYETYEQYFGPGTRLTVT.

V is TRBV19 and J is TRBJ2-1; TRBD2 matches at 8 bases. Germline assignment: CDR1 LNHDA and CDR2 SQIVND (reference sequence). The V gene end was trimmed by 7 bases and the J gene end by 6 bases; junction bases not matched to a gene: 14. CDR3 size: 16 residues. This chain's CDR3 is CASTRGAGDGLNEQFF. The CDR3 region has the DNA TGTGCCAGTACCCGGGGAGCGGGGGACGGTCTCAATGAGCAGTTCTTC.

The V gene is TRBV6-6, the J gene TRBJ1-3; tentatively, D is TRBD1 (6 bases). The ends were cut back, 6 bases at V and 6 bases at J, with 12 bases in the middle. CDR1 is MNHNY, CDR2 SVGAGI, per germline (reference sequence). This CDR3 spans 13 amino acids. The CDR3 is CASRTGSANTIYF. Here the CDR3 DNA reads TGTGCCAGCAGAACAGGGTCGGCAAACACCATATATTTT.

This rearrangement joins TRBV6-7 to TRBJ1-5, with TRBD1 as a possible D gene (6 bases). Being an ORF, TRBV6-7 has a function that is uncertain. The ends were cut back, 2 bases at V and 4 bases at J, with 18 bases in the middle. This CDR3 is 17 amino acids long. DNA of the CDR3: TGTGCCAGCAGTTACCCTGACAGGACGCGATTTAATCAGCCCCAGCATTTT. Protein: CASSYPDRTRFNQPQHF.

As regards this clone: The same CDR3 can be traced to other DNA sequences in this sample. The chain has TRBV7-8 and TRBJ1-2; D is possibly TRBD1 (6 bases). There are 17 residues in the CDR3. The germline gives CDR1 SGHVS, CDR2 FQNEAQ. V was trimmed by 5 bases and J by 0 bases, leaving 19 bases between them. CDR3 residues: CASSARSGQHTNYGYTF. In nucleotides, the CDR3 is TGTGCCAGCAGCGCCAGGTCGGGACAACACACTAACTATGGCTACACCTTC.

The chain joins TRBV19 to TRBJ1-1; TRBD1 aligns across 7 bases. J was trimmed by 3 bases and V by 5 bases; bases with no gene match: 3. The CDR3 totals 13 residues. CDR1 and CDR2 from the germline V gene are LNHDA and SQIVND (reference sequence). CDR3 in amino acids: CASSHRGYTEAFF. CDR3 sequence (DNA): TGTGCCAGTAGTCACAGGGGCTACACTGAAGCTTTCTTT.

The genes are TRBV15 and TRBJ2-3; D remains unclear. V was shortened by 1 base and J by 4 bases, with 9 bases between the two germline ends. The CDR3 extends over 14 amino acids. The germline V gene encodes CDR1 LNHNV and CDR2 YYDKDF (reference sequence). The CDR3 DNA follows: TGTGCCACCAGCAGAGTAATCGGGTCAGATACGCAGTATTTT. This sequence encodes CATSRVIGSDTQYF.

The chain carries TRBV7-6 and TRBJ2-6; no definite D call. Germline V gene lookup returns CDR1 SGHVS and CDR2 FNYEAQ. V lost 0 bases and J lost 0, with 9 bases in between. There are 17 residues in the CDR3. This chain's CDR3 is CASSLAPGNSGANVLTF. The CDR3 bases are TGTGCCAGCAGCTTAGCCCCTGGAAACTCTGGGGCCAACGTCCTGACTTTC.

This chain connects TRBV5-1 to TRBJ2-5, with a weak D call TRBD2 (5 bases). The V end lost 3 bases, the J end lost 2 bases, and 8 bases lay between the germline ends. The CDR3 contains 13 residues. Germline V gene lookup returns CDR1 SGHRS and CDR2 YFSETQ. The CDR3 here is CASSSRVQETQYF. Here the CDR3 DNA reads TGCGCCAGCAGCTCGAGGGTGCAAGAGACCCAGTACTTC. Complete variable domain (other parts from reference TRBV5-1 and TRBJ2-5): KAGVTQTPRYLIKTRGQQVTLSCSPISGHRSVSWYQQTPGQGLQFLFEYFSETQRNKGNFPGRFSGRQFSNSRSEMNVSTLELGDSALYLCASSSRVQETQYFGPGTRLLVL.

The rearrangement links TRBV6-6 to TRBJ2-1; D not certain. The CDR3 is 14 amino acids. Trimming pared 8 bases from V and 9 bases from J, leaving 20 bases between. CDR1 MNHNY and CDR2 SVGAGI come from the germline V gene (reference sequence). CDR3 loop: CASQIPGRRSEQFF. As DNA, the CDR3 is TGTGCCAGCCAGATACCGGGCCGACGGAGTGAGCAGTTCTTC.

Comments on this clone: Other nucleotide sequences from this sample produce the same CDR3. The rearrangement uses TRBV15 and TRBJ1-5; no clear D. Germline V gives CDR1 LNHNV, CDR2 YYDKDF (reference sequence). Deletions cut 0 bases from V and 4 bases from J, with 1 base between. The CDR3 loop spans 12 amino acids. CDR3 loop: CATSRDNQPQHF. CDR3 DNA sequence: TGTGCCACCAGCAGAGATAATCAGCCCCAGCATTTT.

This clone was found once. The V and J genes are TRBV19 and TRBJ1-2; possible D gene TRBD1, 5 bases. The V gene's germline CDR1 is LNHDA and CDR2 SQIVND (reference sequence). The CDR3 runs to 12 residues. The V gene lost 5 bases and the J gene lost 4 bases, with 8 bases spanning the gap. In DNA form, the CDR3 reads TGTGCCAGTAGTGACAGTCGCTATGGCTACACCTTC. This codes for CASSDSRYGYTF.

This clone was seen a few times. The chain is built from TRBV30 and TRBJ2-1, with D perhaps matching TRBD2 (5 bases). Germline assignment: CDR1 GTSNPN and CDR2 SVGIG (reference sequence). V was pared by 1 base and J by 10 bases, with 11 bases between. The CDR3 extends over 12 amino acids. CDR3 in amino acids: CAWSDAGEEQFF. DNA for the CDR3: TGTGCCTGGAGTGACGCCGGGGAGGAGCAGTTCTTC.